These 21 T cell receptor beta chains share one sample of origin, sequenced in a study of blood T cell repertoires in COVID-19. Using immunoSEQ multiplex PCR, the repertoire was profiled, and TCRdb retains in-frame clones only, with some absent. The sample has approximately 53,000 clones, around four fifths seen once. The sequencing sample was made of PBMCs or T cells enriched from blood (not recorded which). These receptors were taken from a woman aged 50 to 65 with acute COVID-19.

The V call is TRBV5-1, the J call TRBJ2-5; 9 bases are a match to TRBD2. Germline lookup yields CDR1 SGHRS and CDR2 YFSETQ. CDR3 length: 15 amino acids. V dropped 0 bases and J dropped 4; count of bases not matched to a gene: 4. CDR3: CASSLVSSGIETQYF. Written as DNA, the CDR3 is TGCGCCAGCAGCTTGGTGTCTAGCGGGATAGAGACCCAGTACTTC.

The chain uses TRBV25-1 and TRBJ1-1; 7 bases fit TRBD1. In germline, CDR1 is MGHDK, CDR2 SYGVNS. J gave up 3 bases and V 4 bases, and 8 bases lay outside the gene matches. The CDR3 spans 15 residues. CDR3 nucleotides: TGTGCCAGCAGTGCCATACGGGGACAGCACACTGAAGCTTTCTTT. This sequence encodes CASSAIRGQHTEAFF.

Points on this clone: Other DNA sequences within the sample encode an identical CDR3. The V call is TRBV18, the J call TRBJ1-2; 9 nucleotides match TRBD1. V lost 3 bases, J lost 6 bases, and 2 bases stayed unmatched. The CDR3 runs 13 residues. Germline CDR1 KGHSH, CDR2 LQKENI. The CDR3 spells CASSPRQGDGYTF. The CDR3 DNA reads TGTGCCAGCTCACCGCGACAGGGGGATGGCTACACCTTC.

Only a few counts were recorded for this clone. The chain combines TRBV9 with TRBJ1-2; 10 nucleotides match TRBD1. The ends lost 4 bases at V and 7 bases at J; junction bases unmatched: 7. The germline V gene encodes CDR1 SGDLS and CDR2 YYNGEE. The CDR3 covers 14 residues. DNA for the CDR3: TGTGCCAGCAGCTCCGACAGGGGGCTGGGTGGCTACACCTTC. Translating it yields CASSSDRGLGGYTF.

The genes are TRBV29-1 and TRBJ2-7; TRBD2 is a possible D gene (5 bases). Trimming stripped 0 bases from V and 0 bases from J, with 6 bases between. The CDR3 loop spans 13 amino acids. CDR1 and CDR2 (germline): SQVTM, ANQGSEA. CDR3 DNA sequence: TGCAGCGTTGAAGACGACTACTCCTACGAGCAGTACTTC. Translating it yields CSVEDDYSYEQYF.

J is TRBJ1-5 and V is TRBV19, with a weak D call TRBD1 (6 bases). Looked up from germline, CDR1 is LNHDA and CDR2 is SQIVND (reference sequence). This CDR3 spans 14 amino acids. The germline V and J ends were trimmed by 5 bases and 1 base, with 9 bases remaining between them. CDR3 in amino acids: CASSAGVSNQPQHF. As DNA, the CDR3 is TGTGCCAGTAGTGCAGGGGTAAGCAATCAGCCCCAGCATTTT.

This chain links TRBV29-1 with TRBJ2-7; possibly TRBD1 for D (6 bases). CDR1 is SQVTM and CDR2 is ANQGSEA in the germline V gene. The CDR3 extends over 15 amino acids. Deletions cut 6 bases from V and 0 bases from J, with 18 bases between. The CDR3 loop reads CSVRDNALSSYEQYF. In DNA, the CDR3 is TGCAGCGTAAGGGACAATGCCCTTAGCTCCTACGAGCAGTACTTC.

This clone occurred once. The chain has TRBV6-2 or TRBV6-3 and TRBJ2-1; 8 bases fit TRBD2. V lost 5 bases to trimming and J lost 11 bases; unmatched junction nucleotides: 20. The length of the CDR3 is 17 residues. The V gene's germline CDR1 is MNHEY and CDR2 SVGEGT. CDR3 protein: CASSTPRGRGGGYKQFF. The CDR3 DNA reads TGTGCCAGCAGTACCCCCAGGGGACGGGGGGGTGGATATAAGCAGTTCTTC.

CDR3 DNA sequence: TGCGCCAGCAGCCCCTGGGGGGGACAAAACACCGGGGAGCTGTTTTTT. This translates into CASSPWGGQNTGELFF. This chain links TRBV4-1 with TRBJ2-2, with D possibly TRBD2 on 7 matching bases. Germline CDR1 is MGHRA and CDR2 is YSYEKL. Trimming removed 4 bases at V and 2 bases at J, with 14 bases between. CDR3 length: 16 residues.

This clone was seen just once. J is TRBJ2-7 and V is TRBV4-1; maybe TRBD1 (6 bases). The CDR3 is 15 amino acids. Germline V gene lookup returns CDR1 MGHRA and CDR2 YSYEKL. V shed 0 bases and J shed 0 bases, with 9 bases lying between them. The CDR3 is CASSQDPGVSYEQYF. The CDR3 DNA reads TGCGCCAGCAGCCAAGATCCAGGGGTCTCCTACGAGCAGTACTTC.

This clone was recorded a few times. The chain recombines TRBV19 with TRBJ1-2, with D possibly TRBD1 on 6 matching bases. The germline gives CDR1 LNHDA, CDR2 SQIVND (reference sequence). The CDR3 has 14 amino acids. V was trimmed by 6 bases and J by 6 bases, leaving 17 bases between them. CDR3 in DNA: TGTGCCAGTAGAACGGGAGGGGGGTACAATGGCTACACCTTC. Its protein is CASRTGGGYNGYTF.

This chain uses TRBV2 with TRBJ2-3; TRBD2 agrees at 12 bases. The CDR3 covers 16 residues. Germline trimming cut 6 bases from V and 2 bases from J; bases unmatched to any gene: 6. Looked up from germline, CDR1 is SNHLY and CDR2 is FYNNEI. The CDR3 DNA sequence: TGTGCCAGCAGAGGACTAGCGGGGCCCCACACAGATACGCAGTATTTT. Encoded protein: CASRGLAGPHTDTQYF.

The chain recombines TRBV3-1 (or the pseudogene TRBV3-2) with TRBJ1-1; D gene uncertain. The CDR3 is 12 amino acids. The germline V and J ends were trimmed by 1 base and 3 bases, with 3 bases remaining between them. Germline CDR1 LGHDT, CDR2 YNNKEL (reference sequence). Written as DNA, the CDR3 is TGTGCCAGCAGCCAAGCTGACACTGAAGCTTTCTTT. As protein: CASSQADTEAFF.

The genes are TRBV11-2 and TRBJ2-3, with D possibly being TRBD1 (5 bases). Germline V gene sequence: CDR1 SGHAT, CDR2 FQNNGV. The CDR3 is 14 residues long. With 2 bases removed from V and 4 bases from J, the gap between germline ends came to 10 bases. CDR3 in DNA: TGTGCCAGCAGCTTACAAACAGGTCCAGATACGCAGTATTTT. It translates to CASSLQTGPDTQYF.

This chain connects TRBV6-2 or TRBV6-3 to TRBJ2-1; the D gene is possibly TRBD2 (6 bases). The CDR3 sequence is 18 residues long. The V gene lost 2 bases and the J gene lost 8 bases, with 25 bases spanning the gap. CDR1 is MNHEY and CDR2 is SVGEGT in the germline V gene. The CDR3 DNA reads TGTGCCAGCAGTTACCAAACGACTAGATACCTCCGGGGCGATGAGCAGTTCTTC. It yields the protein CASSYQTTRYLRGDEQFF.

The chain has TRBV25-1 and TRBJ2-3, with TRBD2 as a possible D gene (5 bases). CDR1 and CDR2 (germline): MGHDK, SYGVNS. V was shortened by 4 bases and J by 3 bases, with 14 bases between the two germline ends. CDR3 length: 15 residues. The CDR3 DNA reads as TGTGCCAGCAGTGTCCCGAGGGCCAGGACAGATACGCAGTATTTT. Translation gives CASSVPRARTDTQYF.

This chain uses TRBV18 with TRBJ1-1; the D is unclear. The CDR3 is made up of 13 amino acids. CDR1 KGHSH and CDR2 LQKENI come from the germline V gene. The V end lost 3 bases, the J end lost 0 bases, and 5 bases lay between the germline ends. For the CDR3, the DNA is TGTGCCAGCTCACCGAGGATGAACACTGAAGCTTTCTTT. It is translated as CASSPRMNTEAFF.

The rearrangement uses TRBV29-1 and TRBJ2-7, with D tentatively TRBD2 (5 bases). Trimming took off 5 bases at V and 1 base at J, with 9 bases between the two ends. CDR3 length: 12 residues. Germline V gene sequence: CDR1 SQVTM, CDR2 ANQGSEA. DNA of the CDR3: TGCAGCGTTCAGCGCGGGTCCTACGAGCAGTACTTC. Its protein is CSVQRGSYEQYF.

The rearrangement joins TRBV3-1 (or the pseudogene TRBV3-2) to TRBJ1-4; D is perhaps TRBD1 (6 bases). V was cut by 1 base and J by 8 bases, with 11 bases left in between. Germline V gene lookup returns CDR1 LGHDT and CDR2 YNNKEL (reference sequence). This CDR3 contains 14 residues. The DNA for the CDR3 is TGTGCCAGCAGCCAAGGACAGGTACGAGAAAAACTGTTTTTT. Amino acid sequence: CASSQGQVREKLFF.

The J gene is TRBJ2-7, the V gene TRBV7-8, with 9 positions matching TRBD2. The CDR3 is 18 amino acids. J gave up 2 bases and V 3 bases, and 14 bases lay outside the gene matches. Looked up from germline, CDR1 is SGHVS and CDR2 is FQNEAQ. CDR3 amino acids: CASSLDGGGVGFAYEQYF. The DNA for the CDR3 is TGTGCCAGCAGCTTGGATGGCGGGGGGGTAGGATTCGCCTACGAGCAGTACTTC.

J is TRBJ2-7 and V is TRBV6-6; a weak D match, TRBD1 (6 bases). From germline, CDR1 is MNHNY and CDR2 SVGAGI (reference sequence). Trimming left V 4 bases short and J 3 bases short, with 16 bases between. CDR3 size: 15 residues. The CDR3 is CASSSSRGSVYEQYF. The DNA of the CDR3 is TGTGCCAGCAGTTCCTCCAGGGGAAGCGTCTACGAGCAGTACTTC.